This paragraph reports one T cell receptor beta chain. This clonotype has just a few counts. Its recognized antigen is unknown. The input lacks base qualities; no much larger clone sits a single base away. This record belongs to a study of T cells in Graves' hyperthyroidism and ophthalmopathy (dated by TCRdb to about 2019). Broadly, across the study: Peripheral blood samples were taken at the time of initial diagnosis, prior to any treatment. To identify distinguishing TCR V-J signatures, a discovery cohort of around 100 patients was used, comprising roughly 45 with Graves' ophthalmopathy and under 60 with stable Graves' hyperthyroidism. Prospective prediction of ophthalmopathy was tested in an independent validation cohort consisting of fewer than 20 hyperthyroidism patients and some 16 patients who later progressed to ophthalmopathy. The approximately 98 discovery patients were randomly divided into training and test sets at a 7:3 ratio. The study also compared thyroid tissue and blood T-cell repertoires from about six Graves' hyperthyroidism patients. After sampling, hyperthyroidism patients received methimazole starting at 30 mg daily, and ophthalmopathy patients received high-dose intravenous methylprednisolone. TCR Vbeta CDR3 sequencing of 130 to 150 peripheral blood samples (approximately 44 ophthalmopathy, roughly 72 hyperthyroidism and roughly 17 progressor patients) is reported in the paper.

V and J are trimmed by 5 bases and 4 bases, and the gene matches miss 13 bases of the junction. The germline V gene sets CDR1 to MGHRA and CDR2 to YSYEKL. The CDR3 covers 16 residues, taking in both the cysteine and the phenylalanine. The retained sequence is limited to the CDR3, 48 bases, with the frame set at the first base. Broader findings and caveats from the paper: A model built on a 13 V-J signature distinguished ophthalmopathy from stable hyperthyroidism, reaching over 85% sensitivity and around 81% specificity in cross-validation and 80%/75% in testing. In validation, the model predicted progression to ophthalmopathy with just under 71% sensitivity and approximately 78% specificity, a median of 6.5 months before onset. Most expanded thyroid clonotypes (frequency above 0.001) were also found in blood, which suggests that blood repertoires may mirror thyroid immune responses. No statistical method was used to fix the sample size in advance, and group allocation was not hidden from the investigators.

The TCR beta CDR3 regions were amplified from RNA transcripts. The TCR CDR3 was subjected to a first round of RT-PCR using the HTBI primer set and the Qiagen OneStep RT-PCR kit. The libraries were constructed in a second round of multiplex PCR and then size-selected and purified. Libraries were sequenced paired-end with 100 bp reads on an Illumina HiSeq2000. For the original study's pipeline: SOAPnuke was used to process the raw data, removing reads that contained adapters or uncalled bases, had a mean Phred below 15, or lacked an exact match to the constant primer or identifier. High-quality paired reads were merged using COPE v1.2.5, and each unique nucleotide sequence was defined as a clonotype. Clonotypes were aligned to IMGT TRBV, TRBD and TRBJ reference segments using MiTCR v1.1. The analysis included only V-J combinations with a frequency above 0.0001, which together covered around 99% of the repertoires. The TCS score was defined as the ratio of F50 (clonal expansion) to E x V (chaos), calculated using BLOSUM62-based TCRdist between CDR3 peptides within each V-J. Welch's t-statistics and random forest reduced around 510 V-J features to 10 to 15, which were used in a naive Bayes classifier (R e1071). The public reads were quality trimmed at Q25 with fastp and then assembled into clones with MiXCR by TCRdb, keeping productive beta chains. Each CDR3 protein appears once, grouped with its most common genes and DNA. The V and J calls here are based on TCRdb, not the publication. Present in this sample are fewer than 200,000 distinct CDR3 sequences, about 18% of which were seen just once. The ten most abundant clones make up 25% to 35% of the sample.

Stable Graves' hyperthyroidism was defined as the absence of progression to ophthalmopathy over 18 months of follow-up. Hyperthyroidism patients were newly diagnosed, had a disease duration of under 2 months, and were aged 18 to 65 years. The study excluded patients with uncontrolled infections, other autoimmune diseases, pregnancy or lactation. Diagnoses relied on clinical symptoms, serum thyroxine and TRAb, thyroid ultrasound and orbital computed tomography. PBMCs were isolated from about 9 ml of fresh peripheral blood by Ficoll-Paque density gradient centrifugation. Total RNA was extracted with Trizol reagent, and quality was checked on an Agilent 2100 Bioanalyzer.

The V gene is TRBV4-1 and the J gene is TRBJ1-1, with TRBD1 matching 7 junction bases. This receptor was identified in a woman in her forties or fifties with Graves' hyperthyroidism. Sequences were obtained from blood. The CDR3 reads CASSVTRQGFGTEAFF. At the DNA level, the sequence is TGCGCCAGCAGCGTAACGAGACAGGGTTTCGGCACTGAAGCTTTCTTT.